A selection of T cell receptor beta chains follows, all from one sample in a study of T and B cells in COVID-19 patients. TCRdb re-derived calls from the multiplex PCR reads in MiXCR, one entry per CDR3 protein. The table records almost 6,000 distinct CDR3 sequences, more than 25% of them present only once. Sequenced material: blood. Receptors were obtained from a human donor with active COVID-19. Both conserved end residues are part of each CDR3. Each record gives: J gene, clone size, V gene, D gene, CDR3 protein, CDR3 DNA. D genes are given only for firm matches. Size is omitted from some rows. Given values are once, few, many or a class for expanded clones.

TRBJ2-1 | medium-sized | TRBV6-5 | TRBD2 | CASSYSPPSLAVLDNEQFF | TGTGCCAGCAGTTACTCACCCCCGTCCCTAGCGGTGTTAGACAATGAGCAGTTCTTC
TRBJ2-7 | medium-sized | TRBV19 | TRBD1 | CASSQRDRDTYEQYF | TGTGCCAGTAGCCAACGGGACAGGGATACCTACGAGCAGTACTTC
TRBJ1-1 | few | TRBV7-9 | NA | CASSLARAFF | TGTGCCAGCAGCTTAGCGAGGGCTTTCTTT
TRBJ2-2 | NA | TRBV20-1 | NA | CSARGSATVAGELFF | TGCAGTGCTAGGGGGTCGGCTACAGTAGCCGGGGAGCTGTTTTTT
TRBJ2-7 | NA | TRBV5-6 | TRBD2 | CASSLGTGSGSWEQYF | TGTGCCAGCAGCTTGGGTACGGGTAGCGGGAGTTGGGAGCAGTACTTC
TRBJ2-1 | NA | TRBV6-5 | TRBD2 | CASTSLAGAGDEQFF | TGTGCCAGCACCTCACTAGCGGGAGCGGGGGATGAGCAGTTCTTC
TRBJ1-1 | NA | TRBV7-3 | NA | CASSPSGWGADTEAFF | TGTGCCAGCAGCCCCTCGGGGTGGGGGGCTGACACTGAAGCTTTCTTT
TRBJ2-2 | medium-sized | TRBV5-4 | NA | CASSPNTGELFF | TGTGCCAGCAGCCCGAACACCGGGGAGCTGTTTTTT
TRBJ1-1 | few | TRBV5-4 | NA | CASGPTGGSNTEAFF | TGTGCCAGCGGACCGACCGGGGGCTCGAACACTGAAGCTTTCTTT
TRBJ2-7 | NA | TRBV12-3/TRBV12-4 | TRBD1 | CASILGQGGYEQYF | TGTGCCAGCATCTTAGGACAGGGAGGCTACGAGCAGTACTTC
TRBJ2-3 | many | TRBV5-1 | NA | CASSPGGQTDTQYF | TGCGCCAGCAGCCCTGGGGGGCAGACAGATACGCAGTATTTT